A single sample gave rise to the 20 T cell receptor beta chains below, sequenced in a study of blood T cell repertoires in COVID-19 (dated by TCRdb to 2018 to 2020). The library relied on the immunoSEQ multiplex PCR assay. Entries here come from immuneACCESS through TCRdb and include only in-frame sequences with V and J called. Some clones fail to appear in such tables; in the studies checked, an unresolved V gene covers under half of the shortfall, and the cause of the remainder is unknown. Present in this sample are hundreds of thousands of clones, 89% of which were seen just once. The ten top clones hold approximately 5.5% of the sample. Sequencing was performed on PBMCs or T cells enriched from blood (not recorded which). These receptors were taken from a man aged 55 to 69 who had recovered from COVID-19.

V usage is TRBV5-1 and J usage is TRBJ2-1; TRBD2 matches at 13 bases. Losses at the gene ends were 0 bases for V and 8 bases for J; bases not matched to a gene: 5. Germline assignment: CDR1 SGHRS and CDR2 YFSETQ. The CDR3 has 16 amino acids. The CDR3 protein is CASSLEGTSGIYEQFF. CDR3 coding DNA: TGCGCCAGCAGCTTGGAAGGGACTAGCGGGATTTATGAGCAGTTCTTC. The full variable domain, with the rest looked up from reference TRBV5-1 and TRBJ2-1, is KAGVTQTPRYLIKTRGQQVTLSCSPISGHRSVSWYQQTPGQGLQFLFEYFSETQRNKGNFPGRFSGRQFSNSRSEMNVSTLELGDSALYLCASSLEGTSGIYEQFFGPGTRLTVL.

This chain links TRBV28 with TRBJ2-7; D unclear. Germline CDR1 MDHEN, CDR2 SYDVKM. The CDR3 is 13 amino acids. The V end was cut by 6 bases, the J end by 2 bases, with 11 bases between. CDR3 in DNA: TGTGCCAGCAGCTCGCGCGTCCCCTACGAGCAGTACTTC. It yields the protein CASSSRVPYEQYF.

CDR3 sequence (DNA): TGTGCCAGCAGCCCGGACAGCGGGGCCAATCAGCCCCAGCATTTT. Translated, it gives CASSPDSGANQPQHF. The V call is TRBV6-4, the J call TRBJ1-5; D is perhaps TRBD1 (6 bases). The CDR3 is 15 amino acids. Trimming shortened V by 6 bases and J by 3 bases, and 15 bases separated the two germline ends. The germline CDR1 and CDR2 sequences are MRHNA and SNTAGT.

This chain joins TRBV15 and TRBJ2-7; TRBD2 agrees at 13 bases. The V segment lost 1 base and the J segment 4 bases; nucleotides outside the gene matches: 7. The germline V gene encodes CDR1 LNHNV and CDR2 YYDKDF (reference sequence). The CDR3 sequence is 17 residues long. CDR3 in DNA: TGTGCCACCAGCAGAGGCCCTGGGACTAGCGGGATTTACGAGCAGTACTTC. It yields the protein CATSRGPGTSGIYEQYF.

V and J are TRBV12-3 or TRBV12-4 and TRBJ2-7; 8 nucleotides align to TRBD1. The CDR3 spans 13 residues. With V trimmed by 6 bases and J by 3 bases, 4 bases remained unmatched. Written as DNA, the CDR3 is TGTGCCAGCAGCCAGGGGACAGGCTACGAGCAGTACTTC. Translating it yields CASSQGTGYEQYF.

The chain uses TRBV29-1 and TRBJ2-3, with 9 bases matching TRBD2. Germline V CDR1 and CDR2: SQVTM, ANQGSEA. The trim removed 6 bases at V and 6 bases at J, leaving 10 bases unmatched. This CDR3 contains 14 residues. CDR3 in amino acids: CSVVGTSRRDTQYF. CDR3 in DNA: TGCAGCGTGGTCGGGACTAGCAGGAGGGATACGCAGTATTTT.

The chain uses TRBV7-9 and TRBJ1-1; D is unclear. Looked up from germline, CDR1 is SEHNR and CDR2 is FQNEAQ (reference sequence). V was trimmed by 3 bases and J by 1 base, leaving 6 bases between them. The CDR3 covers 13 residues. This CDR3 reads CASSFTENTEAFF. The CDR3 DNA follows: TGTGCCAGCAGCTTCACAGAGAACACTGAAGCTTTCTTT.

This clone was counted once. The CDR3 DNA reads as TGTGCCAGCAGCCAAGGGACAGGGCGGACCGGGGAGCTGTTTTTT. Protein sequence: CASSQGTGRTGELFF. V gene TRBV7-2 combines with J gene TRBJ2-2; 9 bases are a match to TRBD1. Trimming removed 5 bases from V and 5 bases from J; junction bases left unmatched: 6. Germline-derived CDR1 and CDR2 are SGHTA and FQGNSA. This CDR3 spans 15 amino acids.

This chain links TRBV6-1 with TRBJ2-2; 8 bases line up with TRBD2. CDR3 length: 15 amino acids. Per germline, CDR1 MNHNS and CDR2 SASEGT. V shed 3 bases and J 4 bases; nucleotides not matched to a gene: 4. This CDR3 is CASSERGVVTGELFF. DNA of the CDR3: TGTGCCAGCAGTGAGCGGGGGGTCGTCACCGGGGAGCTGTTTTTT.

This chain connects TRBV9 to TRBJ2-5; 11 bases fit TRBD2. V lost 4 bases to trimming and J lost 4 bases; unmatched junction nucleotides: 6. Looked up from germline, CDR1 is SGDLS and CDR2 is YYNGEE. The CDR3 runs 15 residues. The CDR3 reads CASSPIAGGGETQYF. In DNA form, the CDR3 reads TGTGCCAGCAGCCCGATAGCGGGGGGGGGAGAGACCCAGTACTTC.

Only one count was recorded for this clone. The genes are TRBV5-1 and TRBJ2-3; TRBD2 might be the D (6 bases). CDR1 is SGHRS, CDR2 YFSETQ, per germline. V lost 4 bases and J lost 3, with 21 bases in between. The CDR3 sequence is 17 residues long. In DNA, the CDR3 is TGCGCCAGCAGCCAGGGAGCGTTGGAGGGAACTACAGATACGCAGTATTTT. It is translated as CASSQGALEGTTDTQYF.

The chain carries TRBV6-2 or TRBV6-3 and TRBJ1-5, with a possible D match to TRBD1 (5 bases). This CDR3 spans 14 amino acids. The germline gives CDR1 MNHEY, CDR2 SVGEGT. V was clipped by 6 bases and J by 0 bases, with 9 bases between them. The CDR3 reads CASSRGGSNQPQHF. The CDR3 nucleotides read TGTGCCAGCAGCCGGGGGGGTAGCAATCAGCCCCAGCATTTT.

The V call is TRBV28, the J call TRBJ2-7; 8 bases are a match to TRBD2. Germline values: CDR1 MDHEN, CDR2 SYDVKM. After removal of 3 bases from V and 2 bases from J, the junction contained 9 bases not matched to a gene. CDR3 length: 16 residues. DNA of the CDR3: TGTGCCAGCAGTTTGGACTTAGCGGGACCGCCCTACGAGCAGTACTTC. Protein: CASSLDLAGPPYEQYF.

The gene calls are TRBV7-9 and TRBJ2-3; D may be TRBD2 (5 bases). This CDR3 has 15 residues. Germline V gene lookup returns CDR1 SEHNR and CDR2 FQNEAQ (reference sequence). V was trimmed by 7 bases and J by 2 bases, leaving 16 bases between them. This chain's CDR3 is CASTPTGGNTDTQYF. CDR3 nucleotide sequence: TGTGCCAGCACGCCCACCGGAGGAAACACAGATACGCAGTATTTT.

The J gene is TRBJ1-4, the V gene TRBV30; D call uncertain. The CDR3 sequence is 15 residues long. Germline loops: CDR1 GTSNPN, CDR2 SVGIG (reference sequence). Trimming took off 0 bases at V and 8 bases at J, with 16 bases between the two ends. In DNA, the CDR3 is TGTGCCTGGAGTGTAGGGAGTGCCACCGGGGAAAAACTGTTTTTT. Translating gives CAWSVGSATGEKLFF. Full variable domain (missing parts from reference TRBV30 and TRBJ1-4): SQTIHQWPATLVQPVGSPLSLECTVEGTSNPNLYWYRQAAGRGLQLLFYSVGIGQISSEVPQNLSASRPQDRQFILSSKKLLLSDSGFYLCAWSVGSATGEKLFFGSGTQLSVL.

The gene calls are TRBV4-1 and TRBJ2-3; D is ambiguous. Per germline, CDR1 MGHRA and CDR2 YSYEKL. CDR3 length: 17 amino acids. V shed 5 bases and J shed 1 base, with 19 bases lying between them. The CDR3 spells CASSSTLLGGGTDTQYF. CDR3 bases: TGCGCCAGCAGCTCTACCCTACTGGGTGGAGGCACAGATACGCAGTATTTT.

V usage is TRBV29-1 and J usage is TRBJ2-7, with 13 nucleotides matching TRBD2. The CDR3 has 17 residues. Germline V lookup: CDR1 SQVTM, CDR2 ANQGSEA. V shed 7 bases and J 0 bases; nucleotides not matched to a gene: 12. The CDR3 sequence is CSARLAGGPKSSYEQYF. The CDR3 coding sequence is TGCAGCGCAAGACTAGCGGGAGGCCCCAAGAGCTCCTACGAGCAGTACTTC.

This clone was detected only a few times. J is TRBJ2-7 and V is TRBV9; 7 bases are a match to TRBD1. Germline V CDR1 and CDR2: SGDLS, YYNGEE. V shed 1 base and J 2 bases; nucleotides not matched to a gene: 6. The CDR3 extends over 15 amino acids. As DNA, the CDR3 is TGTGCCAGCAGCGTAAACCTAGGGGGCGCCTACGAGCAGTACTTC. This gives the protein CASSVNLGGAYEQYF.

V is TRBV5-1 and J is TRBJ2-5; 8 nucleotides agree with TRBD2. CDR1 and CDR2 (germline): SGHRS, YFSETQ. V was pared by 0 bases and J by 5 bases, with 0 bases of the junction left unmatched. The CDR3 loop spans 13 amino acids. As DNA, the CDR3 is TGCGCCAGCAGCTTGGCGGGGGGGGAGACCCAGTACTTC. Its translation is CASSLAGGETQYF.

The chain couples TRBV18 to TRBJ2-1, with TRBD2 matching over 9 bases. Germline V lookup: CDR1 KGHSH, CDR2 LQKENI. J lost 5 bases, V lost 2 bases, and 13 bases had no gene match. The CDR3 has 18 amino acids. For the CDR3, the DNA is TGTGCCAGCTCACCAGTATTAATCCCGACTAGCGGAAACAATGAGCAGTTCTTC. Encoded protein: CASSPVLIPTSGNNEQFF.